This T cell receptor beta chain is drawn from a study of cytomegalovirus exposure and HLA in healthy donors. The study ran its PCR with 60 Vbeta and 13 Jbeta primers. TCRdb keeps only in-frame clones here, not all; method: immunoSEQ multiplex PCR. Among 200,000 or so clones listed, 80% to 85% were seen once. The CDR3 spans 17 residues. J was trimmed by 0 bases and V by 10 bases; bases with no gene match: 14. Germline assignment: CDR1 SGHRS and CDR2 YFSETQ. The receptor comes from a woman aged 18-35 years in good health and CMV-seropositive. Sequenced: PBMCs. This chain links TRBV5-1 with TRBJ2-1; the match to TRBD1 covers 9 bases. This CDR3 is CASCRQGDFSSYNEQFF. The CDR3 nucleotides read TGCGCCTCCTGTCGACAGGGGGATTTCAGCTCCTACAATGAGCAGTTCTTC.